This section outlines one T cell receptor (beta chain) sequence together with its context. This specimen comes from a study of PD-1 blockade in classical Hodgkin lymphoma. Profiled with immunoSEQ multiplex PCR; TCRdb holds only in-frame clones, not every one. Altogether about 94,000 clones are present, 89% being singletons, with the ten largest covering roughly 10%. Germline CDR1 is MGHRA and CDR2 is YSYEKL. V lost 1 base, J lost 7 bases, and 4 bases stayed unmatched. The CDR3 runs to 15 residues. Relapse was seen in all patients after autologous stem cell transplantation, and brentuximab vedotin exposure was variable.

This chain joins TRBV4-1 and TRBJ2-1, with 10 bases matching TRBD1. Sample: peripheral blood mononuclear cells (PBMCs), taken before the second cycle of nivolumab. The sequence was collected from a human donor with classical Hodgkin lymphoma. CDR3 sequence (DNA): TGCGCCAGCAGCCAAGGGGACAGGGGTTATAATGAGCAGTTCTTC. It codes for CASSQGDRGYNEQFF.